This TCR beta chain was observed in a study of metastatic and nonmetastatic thyroid tumors. Study overall: Both malignant and benign thyroid patients supplied peripheral blood and tumor or nodule tissue samples, across which the repertoires of these patients were then compared.

Study-wide points: For both blood and tumor, malignant thyroid tumors reportedly showed significantly higher TCR beta diversity than benign nodules did.

Patients were all untreated before their thyroid surgery. With MiXCR, TCRdb reprocessed the PCR reads. The repertoire holds about 45,000 clones, with more than 3% as singletons. CDR1 and CDR2 from the germline V gene are MNHNS and SASEGT. The junction had 3 bases not matched to a gene; V was cut back by 4 bases and J by 2 bases. The CDR3 has 15 residues. This clone was picked up many times. Its antigen is currently unknown. Material: blood. V usage is TRBV6-1 and J usage is TRBJ1-5; 9 nucleotides line up with TRBD1. This TCR was sampled from a female donor with papillary thyroid cancer or a benign thyroid nodule (not recorded which). Some clones in this sample may be carry-over from other donors' samples. CDR3 nucleotides: TGTGCCAGCAGTGGTCGGACAGGGGGCAATCAGCCCCAGCATTTT. Translation: CASSGRTGGNQPQHF.